The 16 T cell receptor beta chains listed next were all sequenced from one sample in a study of T-cell memory formation after mild COVID-19. TCRdb analysed the 5' RACE reads with MiXCR anew, one entry per CDR3 protein. The repertoire holds about 310,000 distinct CDR3 sequences, with 15% to 20% as singletons. Sequences were obtained from PBMCs or a T cell subset sorted from them (not recorded which). Receptors originate from a man aged 18 to 35 who had mild COVID-19 (a few samples of this study predate the infection). Cell type and time point are not known.

This sequence joins TRBV7-2 and TRBJ2-2, with D maybe TRBD1 (6 bases). Germline lookup yields CDR1 SGHTA and CDR2 FQGNSA. V shed 5 bases and J shed 4 bases, with 14 bases lying between them. The CDR3 covers 15 residues. Written as DNA, the CDR3 is TGTGCCAGCAGCCTTGGATGGACAGTCACCGGGGAGCTGTTTTTT. This encodes CASSLGWTVTGELFF.

The chain employs TRBV5-5 and TRBJ2-7, with TRBD1 matching over 9 bases. The CDR3 is 15 residues long. Trimming at V came to 5 bases and at J to 2 bases, leaving 8 bases not matched to a gene. Germline V lookup: CDR1 SGHKS, CDR2 YYEKEE (reference sequence). CDR3 amino acids: CASRRDREFAYEQYF. Here the CDR3 DNA reads TGTGCCAGCAGGCGGGACAGGGAGTTTGCCTACGAGCAGTACTTC.

This clonotype showed up just a few times. This chain uses TRBV10-3 with TRBJ2-7; D not resolved. The CDR3 contains 16 residues. Germline V lookup: CDR1 ENHRY, CDR2 SYGVKD. V was clipped by 0 bases and J by 4 bases, with 16 bases between them. CDR3 in amino acids: CAISESTRSPVYEQYF. CDR3 DNA sequence: TGTGCCATCAGTGAGTCGACGCGGAGCCCCGTTTACGAGCAGTACTTC.

This sequence joins TRBV9 and TRBJ1-2; D remains unclear. Germline CDR1 SGDLS, CDR2 YYNGEE. The CDR3 contains 17 residues. V lost 0 bases and J lost 8, with 23 bases in between. The CDR3 spells CASSVELRAELQVGYTF. Here the CDR3 DNA reads TGTGCCAGCAGCGTAGAACTTAGGGCCGAACTTCAAGTCGGCTACACCTTC.

This clonotype was observed a few times. The chain is built from TRBV20-1 and TRBJ1-1; D remains ambiguous. The CDR3 consists of 14 residues. The ends were cut back, 5 bases at V and 5 bases at J, with 18 bases in the middle. In germline, CDR1 is DFQATT, CDR2 SNEGSKA (reference sequence). CDR3 sequence reads: CSAPPPGRWTEAFF. The CDR3 DNA follows: TGCAGTGCTCCCCCCCCGGGTAGGTGGACTGAAGCTTTCTTT.

This clonotype was seen only a few times. The chain links TRBV19 to TRBJ2-2, with 9 bases lining up with TRBD1. The CDR3 has 16 amino acids. Germline loops: CDR1 LNHDA, CDR2 SQIVND (reference sequence). J was trimmed by 6 bases and V by 7 bases; bases with no gene match: 12. CDR3 loop: CASTTRTGDRAGELFF. The CDR3 DNA sequence: TGTGCCAGTACCACACGGACAGGGGATAGGGCCGGGGAGCTGTTTTTT. The whole variable domain, remainder taken from reference TRBV19 and TRBJ2-2, is DGGITQSPKYLFRKEGQNVTLSCEQNLNHDAMYWYRQDPGQGLRLIYYSQIVNDFQKGDIAEGYSVSREKKESFPLTVTSAQKNPTAFYLCASTTRTGDRAGELFFGEGSRLTVL.

CDR3 loop: CASSLKWGLDSPLHF. CDR3 sequence (DNA): TGTGCCAGCAGTTTGAAGTGGGGCCTCGACTCACCCCTCCACTTT. The chain recombines TRBV6-5 with TRBJ1-6; weak D call: TRBD1 (5 bases). Deletions cut 4 bases from V and 10 bases from J, with 17 bases between. The CDR3 covers 15 residues. CDR1 MNHEY and CDR2 SVGAGI come from the germline V gene.

This clonotype was seen a few times. V usage is TRBV5-1 and J usage is TRBJ1-4, with D unresolved. CDR3 length equals 14 residues. The V end lost 4 bases, the J end lost 0 bases, and 7 bases lay between the germline ends. Germline values: CDR1 SGHRS, CDR2 YFSETQ. The CDR3 region is CASSETSTNEKLFF. CDR3 nucleotides: TGCGCCAGCAGCGAGACTTCAACTAATGAAAAACTGTTTTTT. Combining the CDR3 with reference TRBV5-1 and TRBJ1-4 gives the whole variable domain KAGVTQTPRYLIKTRGQQVTLSCSPISGHRSVSWYQQTPGQGLQFLFEYFSETQRNKGNFPGRFSGRQFSNSRSEMNVSTLELGDSALYLCASSETSTNEKLFFGSGTQLSVL.

The chain has TRBV4-2 and TRBJ2-7; 7 nucleotides align to TRBD1. The germline V gene has CDR1 LGHNA and CDR2 YNFKEQ. This CDR3 has 14 amino acids. V dropped 3 bases and J dropped 2; count of bases not matched to a gene: 4. CDR3 sequence: CASSQHQGAYEQYV. In nucleotides, the CDR3 is TGTGCCAGCAGCCAGCACCAGGGGGCCTACGAGCAGTACGTC.

This clonotype was detected only a few times. This sequence joins TRBV10-1 and TRBJ2-3; no clear D gene. Germline loops: CDR1 WNHNN, CDR2 SYGVQD (reference sequence). The CDR3 runs 12 residues. The ends were cut back, 0 bases at V and 6 bases at J, with 4 bases in the middle. The CDR3 reads CASSESTDTQYF. The CDR3 nucleotides are TGCGCCAGCAGTGAGTCGACCGATACGCAGTATTTT.

The chain has TRBV19 and TRBJ2-3; D may be TRBD1 (6 bases). The V and J ends lost 5 bases and 1 base respectively, with 13 bases between them. Germline CDR1 is LNHDA and CDR2 is SQIVND (reference sequence). The CDR3 is made up of 15 amino acids. The CDR3 DNA reads TGTGCCAGTAGTCAGACAGGCCTCGGCACAGATACGCAGTATTTT. It yields the protein CASSQTGLGTDTQYF.

The CDR3 DNA reads TGCGCCAGCAGCACGACAGGGGAAGAGACCCAGTACTTC. Protein sequence: CASSTTGEETQYF. The gene calls are TRBV5-1 and TRBJ2-5, with 8 bases lining up with TRBD1. Losses at the gene ends were 4 bases for V and 3 bases for J; bases not matched to a gene: 2. Germline CDR1 is SGHRS and CDR2 is YFSETQ. This CDR3 comprises 13 residues.

The chain uses TRBV4-3 and TRBJ2-1; 10 bases line up with TRBD2. Germline V lookup: CDR1 LGHNA, CDR2 YSLEER. This CDR3 has 16 amino acids. After removal of 4 bases from V and 4 bases from J, the junction contained 7 bases not matched to a gene. CDR3 sequence reads: CASSRQSSGGYNEQFF. The CDR3, as DNA: TGCGCCAGCAGCCGCCAGTCTAGCGGGGGTTACAATGAGCAGTTCTTC.

The genes are TRBV24-1 and TRBJ2-5; 13 bases align to TRBD2. J lost 4 bases, V lost 4 bases, and 11 bases had no gene match. CDR3 length equals 18 residues. Germline V gene data show CDR1 as KGHDR and CDR2 as SFDVKD. CDR3 sequence reads: CATSEAGTSGAHGETQYF. For the CDR3, the DNA is TGTGCCACCAGTGAGGCCGGGACTAGCGGGGCCCATGGAGAGACCCAGTACTTC.

The J gene is TRBJ2-7, the V gene TRBV7-9, with D tentatively TRBD1 (5 bases). CDR3 length: 12 residues. Per germline, CDR1 SEHNR and CDR2 FQNEAQ (reference sequence). V was trimmed by 5 bases and J by 6 bases, leaving 11 bases between them. In DNA, the CDR3 is TGTGCCAGCAGCCGTGGGGCAGCCGAGCAGTACGTC. It specifies CASSRGAAEQYV.

This clonotype showed up just a few times. V and J are TRBV12-3 or TRBV12-4 and TRBJ1-5; D unclear. Trimming shortened V by 6 bases and J by 0 bases, and 9 bases separated the two germline ends. The CDR3 runs 14 residues. CDR3 protein: CASSLLNSNQPQHF. The DNA of the CDR3 is TGTGCCAGCAGCCTACTAAATAGCAATCAGCCCCAGCATTTT.